A single sample gave rise to the 27 T cell receptor beta chains below, sequenced in a study of blood T cell repertoires in COVID-19. Sequenced by immunoSEQ multiplex PCR; TCRdb stores in-frame clones only, minus some. The sample lists some 190,000 clones; about nine tenths were seen once. Sequenced input: peripheral blood. These receptor sequences come from a man aged 18 to 35 with active or convalescent COVID-19.

This clone was seen a few times. The CDR3 sequence is CASSSSGPSNQPQHF. For the CDR3, the DNA is TGTGCCAGCAGCTCGTCAGGGCCAAGCAATCAGCCCCAGCATTTT. The genes are TRBV7-3 and TRBJ1-5, with TRBD1 as a possible D gene (5 bases). V shed 4 bases and J shed 1 base, with 11 bases lying between them. This CDR3 contains 15 residues. Germline V gene data show CDR1 as SGHTA and CDR2 as FQGTGA. Looking up the rest from reference TRBV7-3 and TRBJ1-5 gives the full variable domain: GAGVSQTPSNKVTEKGKYVELRCDPISGHTALYWYRQSLGQGPEFLIYFQGTGAADDSGLPNDRFFAVRPEGSVSTLKIQRTERGDSAVYLCASSSSGPSNQPQHFGDGTRLSIL.

For this clone: At one end, the junction sequence differs from germline, possibly due to a read error. J is TRBJ1-6 and V is TRBV13, with TRBD1 matching over 8 bases. Germline values: CDR1 PRHDT, CDR2 FYEKMQ (reference sequence). The CDR3 is made up of 16 amino acids. The chain's CDR3 is CASSPGTGSFNSPLHF. CDR3 nucleotide sequence: TGTGCCAGCAGCCCCGGGACAGGATCCTTTAATTCACCCCTCCACTTT.

CDR3 DNA sequence: TGTGCCAGCAGCCAAGATGTGGGACAGTACAATGAGCAGTTCTTC. It specifies CASSQDVGQYNEQFF. The chain has TRBV4-2 and TRBJ2-1; TRBD1 matches 7 bases. Germline loops: CDR1 LGHNA, CDR2 YNFKEQ. The CDR3 contains 15 residues. With V trimmed by 0 bases and J by 4 bases, 3 bases remained unmatched.

The chain links TRBV30 to TRBJ1-2, with 7 bases that match TRBD1. The germline V gene has CDR1 GTSNPN and CDR2 SVGIG (reference sequence). V lost 1 base to trimming and J lost 4 bases; unmatched junction nucleotides: 9. The CDR3 spans 15 residues. CDR3 amino acids: CAWSAPGQTFYGYTF. The CDR3 DNA sequence: TGTGCCTGGAGTGCCCCGGGACAGACGTTCTATGGCTACACCTTC. Filled out from reference TRBV30 and TRBJ1-2, the complete variable domain reads SQTIHQWPATLVQPVGSPLSLECTVEGTSNPNLYWYRQAAGRGLQLLFYSVGIGQISSEVPQNLSASRPQDRQFILSSKKLLLSDSGFYLCAWSAPGQTFYGYTFGSGTRLTVV.

The chain recombines TRBV11-2 with TRBJ2-7, with a tentative D call TRBD2 (5 bases). Germline loops: CDR1 SGHAT, CDR2 FQNNGV. V lost 3 bases and J lost 1, with 7 bases in between. The CDR3 consists of 13 residues. The CDR3 DNA reads as TGTGCCAGCAGCTTCAGCGGATCCTACGAGCAGTACTTC. Translating gives CASSFSGSYEQYF.

This chain uses TRBV11-2 with TRBJ1-4; D is possibly TRBD1 (5 bases). CDR1 is SGHAT, CDR2 FQNNGV, per germline. This CDR3 is 15 amino acids long. Trimming shortened V by 4 bases and J by 6 bases, and 15 bases separated the two germline ends. The CDR3 sequence: CASSSYRGGDEKLFF. The CDR3 DNA follows: TGTGCCAGCAGCTCGTATAGGGGAGGAGATGAAAAACTGTTTTTT.

V gene TRBV19 combines with J gene TRBJ2-3; 8 bases match TRBD2. The CDR3 is made up of 15 amino acids. The V gene end was trimmed by 5 bases and the J gene end by 5 bases; junction bases not matched to a gene: 9. CDR1 is LNHDA, CDR2 SQIVND, per germline (reference sequence). The CDR3 bases are TGTGCCAGTAGTGCGGGACTAGGGTCTGGAGATACGCAGTATTTT. Translation: CASSAGLGSGDTQYF. Filled out from reference TRBV19 and TRBJ2-3, the complete variable domain reads DGGITQSPKYLFRKEGQNVTLSCEQNLNHDAMYWYRQDPGQGLRLIYYSQIVNDFQKGDIAEGYSVSREKKESFPLTVTSAQKNPTAFYLCASSAGLGSGDTQYFGPGTRLTVL.

The chain recombines TRBV5-1 with TRBJ2-2, with D possibly matching TRBD2 (6 bases). This CDR3 has 16 amino acids. Germline V gene lookup returns CDR1 SGHRS and CDR2 YFSETQ. Trimming left V 0 bases short and J 1 base short, with 10 bases between. The CDR3 sequence is CASSLDGGVNTGELFF. The CDR3 nucleotides are TGCGCCAGCAGCTTGGATGGCGGGGTGAACACCGGGGAGCTGTTTTTT.

The J gene is TRBJ2-1, the V gene TRBV10-2; no clear D gene. Per germline, CDR1 WSHSY and CDR2 SAAADI. Deletions cut 5 bases from V and 0 bases from J, with 11 bases between. The CDR3 is made up of 15 amino acids. CDR3: CASSKAIYSYNEQFF. The CDR3 DNA is TGCGCCAGCAGTAAAGCGATCTACTCCTACAATGAGCAGTTCTTC.

This chain joins TRBV5-6 and TRBJ2-7; a possible D gene is TRBD2 (6 bases). The V gene lost 3 bases and the J gene lost 4 bases, with 17 bases spanning the gap. The CDR3 covers 15 residues. Germline loops: CDR1 SGHDT, CDR2 YYEEEE. The CDR3 bases are TGTGCCAGCAGCTCCAGGAGGGGATCTGGGTACGAGCAGTACTTC. Residues: CASSSRRGSGYEQYF.

The rearrangement uses TRBV30 and TRBJ2-7; 10 bases align to TRBD1. V was pared by 5 bases and J by 6 bases, with 13 bases of the junction left unmatched. This CDR3 contains 15 residues. Germline V gives CDR1 GTSNPN, CDR2 SVGIG (reference sequence). CDR3 amino acids: CAWGIPGQGTGEQYF. As DNA, the CDR3 is TGTGCCTGGGGGATCCCGGGACAGGGGACAGGCGAGCAGTACTTC.

The chain recombines TRBV3-1 (or the pseudogene TRBV3-2) with TRBJ1-3; TRBD1 might be the D (5 bases). CDR3 length equals 13 residues. The V gene lost 4 bases and the J gene lost 11 bases, with 15 bases spanning the gap. Germline-derived CDR1 and CDR2 are LGHDT and YNNKEL (reference sequence). CDR3 residues: CASSPRTQWPIYF. CDR3 nucleotide sequence: TGTGCCAGCAGCCCCCGGACACAATGGCCCATATATTTT.

This clone was seen a single time. This sequence joins TRBV9 and TRBJ2-1; TRBD1 might be the D (5 bases). CDR1 is SGDLS and CDR2 is YYNGEE in the germline V gene. This CDR3 spans 16 amino acids. V was cut by 4 bases and J by 8 bases, with 22 bases left in between. CDR3 protein: CASSTGSFLTFDEQFF. Written as DNA, the CDR3 is TGTGCCAGCAGCACAGGAAGTTTTTTGACATTCGATGAGCAGTTCTTC.

The V call is TRBV5-1, the J call TRBJ1-1, with 7 nucleotides matching TRBD1. The germline CDR1 and CDR2 sequences are SGHRS and YFSETQ. The junction had 7 bases not matched to a gene; V was cut back by 4 bases and J by 4 bases. This CDR3 contains 14 residues. CDR3 bases: TGCGCCAGCAGCGGCGAAACAGGGGTCACTGAAGCTTTCTTT. Protein product: CASSGETGVTEAFF. Complete variable domain (other parts from reference TRBV5-1 and TRBJ1-1): KAGVTQTPRYLIKTRGQQVTLSCSPISGHRSVSWYQQTPGQGLQFLFEYFSETQRNKGNFPGRFSGRQFSNSRSEMNVSTLELGDSALYLCASSGETGVTEAFFGQGTRLTVV.

The chain combines TRBV7-9 with TRBJ1-1; a weak D match, TRBD1 (5 bases). Germline CDR1 SEHNR, CDR2 FQNEAQ (reference sequence). CDR3 length equals 14 residues. V lost 2 bases, J lost 3 bases, and 10 bases lay in between. The CDR3 region is CASSLTQGDTEAFF. CDR3 in DNA: TGTGCCAGCAGCTTAACCCAGGGTGACACTGAAGCTTTCTTT. The complete variable domain, with remaining parts taken from reference TRBV7-9 and TRBJ1-1, reads DTGVSQNPRHKITKRGQNVTFRCDPISEHNRLYWYRQTLGQGPEFLTYFQNEAQLEKSRLLSDRFSAERPKGSFSTLEIQRTEQGDSAMYLCASSLTQGDTEAFFGQGTRLTVV.

This clone was picked up many times. The chain has TRBV6-4 and TRBJ2-1; the D gene is possibly TRBD2 (5 bases). The CDR3 runs to 15 residues. Trimming removed 3 bases from V and 2 bases from J, with 11 bases in between. CDR1 is MRHNA and CDR2 is SNTAGT in the germline V gene. CDR3 DNA: TGTGCCAGCAGTGAGGGTGCGGAGGCCTACAATGAGCAGTTCTTC. Translating gives CASSEGAEAYNEQFF.

V is TRBV27 and J is TRBJ2-6; TRBD1 matches at 7 bases. The V segment lost 6 bases and the J segment 2 bases; nucleotides outside the gene matches: 4. This CDR3 comprises 15 residues. Germline CDR1 reads MNHEY; CDR2 reads SMNVEV (reference sequence). CDR3 protein: CASSPRGTGANVLTF. CDR3 nucleotide sequence: TGTGCCAGCAGCCCCAGGGGGACTGGGGCCAACGTCCTGACTTTC.

The chain combines TRBV3-1 (or the pseudogene TRBV3-2) with TRBJ1-1, with unresolved D. Germline values: CDR1 LGHDT, CDR2 YNNKEL (reference sequence). The V end lost 3 bases, the J end lost 0 bases, and 11 bases lay between the germline ends. This CDR3 comprises 15 residues. The CDR3 nucleotides read TGTGCCAGCAGCCATGTCACCGGGATGAACACTGAAGCTTTCTTT. It translates to CASSHVTGMNTEAFF.

The gene calls are TRBV7-9 and TRBJ2-7; TRBD2 agrees at 14 bases. The CDR3 covers 15 residues. The J segment lost 3 bases and the V segment lost 4 bases, leaving 2 bases of the junction unmatched. From germline, CDR1 is SEHNR and CDR2 FQNEAQ (reference sequence). CDR3 nucleotide sequence: TGTGCCAGCAGCTGGGGACTAGCGGGAGACTACGAGCAGTACTTC. Residues: CASSWGLAGDYEQYF.

This chain links TRBV29-1 with TRBJ2-1; the match to TRBD2 covers 9 bases. CDR1 is SQVTM and CDR2 is ANQGSEA in the germline V gene. The CDR3 consists of 15 residues. V dropped 4 bases and J dropped 0; count of bases not matched to a gene: 4. DNA of the CDR3: TGCAGCGTTGCTCTAGCGGGATACTCCTACAATGAGCAGTTCTTC. Translating it yields CSVALAGYSYNEQFF.

The chain uses TRBV7-2 and TRBJ1-2; 9 bases match TRBD1. V lost 5 bases to trimming and J lost 4 bases; unmatched junction nucleotides: 8. The CDR3 contains 15 residues. Germline V gene sequence: CDR1 SGHTA, CDR2 FQGNSA. CDR3 nucleotide sequence: TGTGCCAGCAGCCCACGGACAGGGGAGGGCTATGGCTACACCTTC. Encoded protein: CASSPRTGEGYGYTF. Full variable domain (missing parts from reference TRBV7-2 and TRBJ1-2): GAGVSQSPSNKVTEKGKDVELRCDPISGHTALYWYRQSLGQGLEFLIYFQGNSAPDKSGLPSDRFSAERTGGSVSTLTIQRTQQEDSAVYLCASSPRTGEGYGYTFGSGTRLTVV.

This chain uses TRBV29-1 with TRBJ1-6; 9 bases match TRBD1. With 4 bases clipped from V and 7 bases from J, the junction kept 5 bases outside the gene matches. The germline V gene has CDR1 SQVTM and CDR2 ANQGSEA. The CDR3 spans 14 residues. The CDR3 sequence is CSVAQGAGNSPLHF. In DNA form, the CDR3 reads TGCAGCGTTGCACAGGGGGCCGGGAATTCACCCCTCCACTTT.

The V and J genes are TRBV29-1 and TRBJ2-7, with 7 bases matching TRBD1. This CDR3 comprises 12 residues. J gave up 6 bases and V 6 bases, and 8 bases lay outside the gene matches. The germline V gene encodes CDR1 SQVTM and CDR2 ANQGSEA. The CDR3 bases are TGCAGCGTCGGACGACAGGGCAGCGAGCAGTACTTC. Translation gives CSVGRQGSEQYF.

This chain joins TRBV11-3 and TRBJ2-7, with 11 bases matching TRBD2. This CDR3 region has 16 residues. J gave up 3 bases and V 0 bases, and 4 bases lay outside the gene matches. The germline V gene encodes CDR1 SGHNT and CDR2 YENEEA. The CDR3 nucleotides read TGTGCCAGCAGCTTAGATAAGACTAGCGGGATCTACGAGCAGTACTTC. Amino acid sequence: CASSLDKTSGIYEQYF.

On this clone: Other DNA sequences within the sample encode an identical CDR3. V gene TRBV3-1 (or the pseudogene TRBV3-2) combines with J gene TRBJ2-1, with 7 bases that match TRBD2. Germline V gene sequence: CDR1 LGHDT, CDR2 YNNKEL (reference sequence). V trimming: 1 base; J trimming: 4 bases; junction bases outside the gene matches: 4. This CDR3 is 15 amino acids long. This CDR3 is CASSQGASGYNEQFF. CDR3 nucleotides: TGTGCCAGCAGCCAAGGGGCTAGCGGATACAATGAGCAGTTCTTC.

DNA of the CDR3: TGTGCCAGCAGTGCGAGACAGGATCAGGCCAAAAACATTCAGTACTTC. Its protein is CASSARQDQAKNIQYF. The V gene is TRBV7-2, the J gene TRBJ2-4, with a weak D call TRBD1 (6 bases). This CDR3 region has 16 residues. Germline CDR1 is SGHTA and CDR2 is FQGNSA. V lost 6 bases and J lost 1, with 16 bases in between.

V and J are TRBV30 and TRBJ2-3, with D unclear. CDR1 is GTSNPN, CDR2 SVGIG, per germline (reference sequence). The CDR3 extends over 12 amino acids. V was trimmed by 2 bases and J by 2 bases, leaving 5 bases between them. Here the CDR3 reads CAWSRYTDTQYF. The CDR3 coding sequence is TGTGCCTGGAGTCGGTACACAGATACGCAGTATTTT.